This T cell receptor beta chain was profiled in a study of T cells in tumors after PD-1 blockade. Assay: immunoSEQ multiplex PCR; the TCRdb copy retains only in-frame clones and omits some. The sample includes some 18,000 clones, 81% of them seen just once. Germline values: CDR1 SQVTM, CDR2 ANQGSEA. The CDR3 consists of 12 residues. V was trimmed by 4 bases and J by 7 bases, leaving 11 bases between them. The source was PBMCs, collected after anti-PD-1 therapy. The chain uses TRBV29-1 and TRBJ2-1; possibly TRBD2 for D (6 bases). The sequence was obtained from a human donor with advanced basal cell or squamous cell carcinoma (not recorded which). The CDR3 DNA follows: TGCAGCGTTGTACTAGCAGTGAATGAGCAGTTCTTC. Amino acids: CSVVLAVNEQFF.